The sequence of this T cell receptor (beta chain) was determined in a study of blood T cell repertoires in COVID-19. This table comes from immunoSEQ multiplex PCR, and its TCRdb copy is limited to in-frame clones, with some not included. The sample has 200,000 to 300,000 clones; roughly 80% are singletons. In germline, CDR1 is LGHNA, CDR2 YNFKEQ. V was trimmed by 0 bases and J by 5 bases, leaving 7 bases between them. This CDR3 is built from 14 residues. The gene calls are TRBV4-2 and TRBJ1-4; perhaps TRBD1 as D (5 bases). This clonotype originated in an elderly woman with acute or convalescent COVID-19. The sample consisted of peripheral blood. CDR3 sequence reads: CASSQEGQNEKLFF. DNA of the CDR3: TGTGCCAGCAGCCAAGAGGGGCAGAATGAAAAACTGTTTTTT.